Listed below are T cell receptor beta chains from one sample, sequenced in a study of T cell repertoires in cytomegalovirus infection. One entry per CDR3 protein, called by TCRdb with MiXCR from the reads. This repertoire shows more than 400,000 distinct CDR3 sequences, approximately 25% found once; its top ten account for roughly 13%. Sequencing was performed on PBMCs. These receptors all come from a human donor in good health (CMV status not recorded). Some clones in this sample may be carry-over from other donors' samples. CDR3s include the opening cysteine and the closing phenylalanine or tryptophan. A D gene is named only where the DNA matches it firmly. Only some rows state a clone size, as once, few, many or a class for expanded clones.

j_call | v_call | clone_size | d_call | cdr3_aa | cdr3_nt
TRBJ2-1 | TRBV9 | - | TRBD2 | CASSVSPRLADYNEQFF | TGTGCCAGCAGCGTAAGTCCACGACTAGCGGACTACAATGAGCAGTTCTTC
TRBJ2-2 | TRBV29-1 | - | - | CSALFANTGELFF | TGCAGCGCCTTGTTCGCGAACACCGGGGAGCTGTTTTTT
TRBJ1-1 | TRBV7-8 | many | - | CASSSLTRAEAFF | TGTGCCAGCAGCTCCCTGACTCGCGCTGAAGCTTTCTTT
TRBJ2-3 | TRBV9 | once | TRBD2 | CASSGLAGDEDTQYF | TGTGCCAGCAGCGGACTAGCGGGAGATGAAGATACGCAGTATTTT
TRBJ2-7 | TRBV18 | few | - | CASSPYTGDPYF | TGTGCCAGCTCACCATACACGGGGGATCCGTACTTC
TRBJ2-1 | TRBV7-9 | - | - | CASSWRGSGDYNEQFF | TGTGCCAGCAGCTGGAGGGGGAGCGGGGACTACAATGAGCAGTTCTTC
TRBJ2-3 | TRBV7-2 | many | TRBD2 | CASSFVSPGLAGGDTQYF | TGTGCCAGCAGCTTTGTCAGCCCGGGACTAGCGGGGGGAGATACGCAGTATTTT
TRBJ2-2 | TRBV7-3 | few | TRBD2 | CASRATGTSGSGELFF | TGTGCCAGCAGGGCTACCGGGACTAGCGGGAGTGGTGAGCTGTTTTTT
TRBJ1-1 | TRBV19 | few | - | CASSMGSLNTEAFF | TGTGCCAGTAGTATGGGCAGTCTGAACACTGAAGCTTTCTTT
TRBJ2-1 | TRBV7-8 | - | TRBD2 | CASSFRMGLADEQFF | TGTGCCAGCAGCTTTAGAATGGGACTAGCGGATGAGCAGTTCTTC
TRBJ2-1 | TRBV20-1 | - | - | CSAAGTRSPLEQFF | TGCAGTGCGGCCGGGACCCGGTCCCCTTTGGAGCAGTTCTTC
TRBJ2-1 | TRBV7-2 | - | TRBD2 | CASSFGLAEGEQFF | TGTGCCAGCAGTTTTGGACTAGCAGAGGGTGAGCAGTTCTTC
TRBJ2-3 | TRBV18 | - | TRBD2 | CASSPLSSASGSTDTQYF | TGTGCCAGCTCACCACTCTCCTCGGCTAGCGGGAGCACAGATACGCAGTATTTT
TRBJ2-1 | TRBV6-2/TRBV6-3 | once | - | CASSYEAVAYNEQFF | TGTGCCAGCAGTTACGAGGCTGTGGCGTACAATGAGCAGTTCTTC
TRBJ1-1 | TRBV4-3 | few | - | CASSQAVGTEAFF | TGCGCCAGCAGCCAGGCCGTGGGTACTGAAGCTTTCTTT
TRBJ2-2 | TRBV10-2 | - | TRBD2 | CASSETLAGGWTGELFF | TGCGCCAGCAGTGAGACGCTAGCGGGAGGATGGACCGGGGAGCTGTTTTTT
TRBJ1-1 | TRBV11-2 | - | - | CASSLRGSDTEAFF | TGTGCCAGCAGCTTAAGAGGGTCGGACACTGAAGCTTTCTTT
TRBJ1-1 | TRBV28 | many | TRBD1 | CASRPTGGLGTEAFF | TGTGCCAGCAGACCGACAGGGGGCTTAGGCACTGAAGCTTTCTTT
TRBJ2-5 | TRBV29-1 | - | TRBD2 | CSVAPAGGETQYF | TGCAGCGTTGCACCAGCGGGGGGGGAGACCCAGTACTTC
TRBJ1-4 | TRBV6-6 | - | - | CASRGPSGGKSEKLFF | TGTGCCAGCAGGGGCCCCTCGGGGGGTAAAAGTGAAAAACTGTTTTTT
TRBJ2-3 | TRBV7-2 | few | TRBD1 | CASSRYRGADTQYF | TGTGCCAGCAGCCGATACAGGGGCGCAGATACGCAGTATTTT
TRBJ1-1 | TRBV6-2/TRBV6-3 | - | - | CASRPDRAPRTRTEAFF | TGTGCCAGCAGACCAGACCGGGCCCCTCGCACGCGGACTGAAGCTTTCTTT
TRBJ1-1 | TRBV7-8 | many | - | CASSLDDTEAFF | TGTGCCAGCAGCTTAGATGACACTGAAGCTTTCTTT
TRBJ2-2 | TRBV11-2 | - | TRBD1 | CASSPGGKPRTGGSRAGELFF | TGTGCCAGCAGCCCTGGGGGTAAACCCAGAACAGGGGGAAGTCGGGCCGGGGAGCTGTTTTTT
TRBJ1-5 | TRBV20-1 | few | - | CSASEVNQPQHF | TGCAGTGCTAGCGAGGTCAATCAGCCCCAGCATTTT
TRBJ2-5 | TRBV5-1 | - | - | CASSLEAVSVWETQYF | TGCGCCAGCAGCTTGGAGGCGGTTAGCGTCTGGGAGACCCAGTACTTC
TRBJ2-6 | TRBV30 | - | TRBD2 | CAWSPMVGAGVFGANVLTF | TGTGCCTGGAGTCCGATGGTAGGGGCGGGAGTTTTTGGGGCCAACGTCCTGACTTTC